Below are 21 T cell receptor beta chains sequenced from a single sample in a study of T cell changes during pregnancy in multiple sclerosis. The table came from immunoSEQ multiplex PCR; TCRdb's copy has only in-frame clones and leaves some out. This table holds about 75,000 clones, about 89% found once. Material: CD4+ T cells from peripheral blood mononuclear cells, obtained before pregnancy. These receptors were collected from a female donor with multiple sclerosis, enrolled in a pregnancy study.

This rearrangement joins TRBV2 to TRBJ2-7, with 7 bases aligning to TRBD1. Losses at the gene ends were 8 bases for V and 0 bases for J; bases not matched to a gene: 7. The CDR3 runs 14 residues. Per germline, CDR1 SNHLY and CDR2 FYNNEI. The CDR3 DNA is TGTGCCAGCTCGGGGACAGACCGCTCCTACGAGCAGTACTTC. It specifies CASSGTDRSYEQYF.

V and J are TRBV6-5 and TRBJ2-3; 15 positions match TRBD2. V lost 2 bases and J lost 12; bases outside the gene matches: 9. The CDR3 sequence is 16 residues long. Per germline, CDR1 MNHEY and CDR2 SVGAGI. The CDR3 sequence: CASSYLSGTSGRFQYF. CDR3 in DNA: TGTGCCAGCAGTTACCTTTCCGGGACTAGCGGGAGGTTTCAGTATTTT.

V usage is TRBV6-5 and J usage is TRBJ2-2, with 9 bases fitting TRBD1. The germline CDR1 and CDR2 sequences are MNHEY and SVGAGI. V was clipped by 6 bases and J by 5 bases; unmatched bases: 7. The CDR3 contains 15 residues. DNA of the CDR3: TGTGCCAGCAGGCGCCGGGACAGGGAAACCGGGGAGCTGTTTTTT. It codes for CASRRRDRETGELFF.

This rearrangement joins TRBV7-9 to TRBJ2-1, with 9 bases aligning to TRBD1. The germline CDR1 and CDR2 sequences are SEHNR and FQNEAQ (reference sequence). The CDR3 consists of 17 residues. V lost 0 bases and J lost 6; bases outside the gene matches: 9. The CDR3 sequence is CASSLAILDRGRNEQFF. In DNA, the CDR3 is TGTGCCAGCAGCTTAGCAATTCTGGACAGGGGTCGCAATGAGCAGTTCTTC.

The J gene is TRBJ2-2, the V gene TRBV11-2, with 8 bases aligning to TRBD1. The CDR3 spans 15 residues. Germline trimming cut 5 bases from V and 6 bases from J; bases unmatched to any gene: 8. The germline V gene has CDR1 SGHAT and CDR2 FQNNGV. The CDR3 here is CASSLDRVGSGELFF. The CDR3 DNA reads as TGTGCCAGCAGCCTGGACAGGGTGGGGTCCGGGGAGCTGTTTTTT.

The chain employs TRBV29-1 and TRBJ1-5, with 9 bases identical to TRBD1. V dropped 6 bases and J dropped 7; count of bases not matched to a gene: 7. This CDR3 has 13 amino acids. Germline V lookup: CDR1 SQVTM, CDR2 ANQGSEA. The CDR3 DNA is TGCAGCGTGGGGACAGGGAGAGGCCAGCCCCAGCATTTT. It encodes CSVGTGRGQPQHF. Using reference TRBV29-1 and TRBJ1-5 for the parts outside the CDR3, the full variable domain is SAVISQKPSRDICQRGTSLTIQCQVDSQVTMMFWYRQQPGQSLTLIATANQGSEATYESGFVIDKFPISRPNLTFSTLTVSNMSPEDSSIYLCSVGTGRGQPQHFGDGTRLSIL.

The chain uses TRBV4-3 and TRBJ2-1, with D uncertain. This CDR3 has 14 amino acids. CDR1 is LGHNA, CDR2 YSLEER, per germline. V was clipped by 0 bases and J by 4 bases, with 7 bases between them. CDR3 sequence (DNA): TGCGCCAGCAGCCAAGAGCCCAGATACAATGAGCAGTTCTTC. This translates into CASSQEPRYNEQFF.

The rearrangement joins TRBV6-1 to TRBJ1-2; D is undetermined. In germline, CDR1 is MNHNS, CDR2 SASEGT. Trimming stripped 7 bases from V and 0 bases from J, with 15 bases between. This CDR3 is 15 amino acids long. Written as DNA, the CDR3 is TGTGCCAGCACCAAAGTTGACACGGCTAACTATGGCTACACCTTC. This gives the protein CASTKVDTANYGYTF.

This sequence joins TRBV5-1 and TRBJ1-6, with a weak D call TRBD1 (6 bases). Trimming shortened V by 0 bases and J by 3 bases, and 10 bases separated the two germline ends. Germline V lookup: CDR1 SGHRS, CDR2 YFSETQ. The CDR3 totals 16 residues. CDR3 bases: TGCGCCAGCAGCTTGGCCGGCAGGGGCTATAATTCACCCCTCCACTTT. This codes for CASSLAGRGYNSPLHF.

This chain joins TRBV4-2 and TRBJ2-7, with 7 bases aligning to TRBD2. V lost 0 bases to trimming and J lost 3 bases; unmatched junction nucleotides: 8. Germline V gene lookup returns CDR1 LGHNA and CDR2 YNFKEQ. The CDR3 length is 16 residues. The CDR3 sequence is CASSQDVGGGVYEQYF. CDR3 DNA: TGTGCCAGCAGCCAAGATGTCGGGGGAGGGGTCTACGAGCAGTACTTC.

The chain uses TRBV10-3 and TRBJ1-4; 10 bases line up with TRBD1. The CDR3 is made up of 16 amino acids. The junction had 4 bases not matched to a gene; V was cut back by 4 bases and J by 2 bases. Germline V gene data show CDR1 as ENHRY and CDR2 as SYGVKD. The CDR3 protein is CAISGGQGGTNEKLFF. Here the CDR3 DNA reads TGTGCCATCAGTGGAGGACAGGGGGGCACTAATGAAAAACTGTTTTTT.

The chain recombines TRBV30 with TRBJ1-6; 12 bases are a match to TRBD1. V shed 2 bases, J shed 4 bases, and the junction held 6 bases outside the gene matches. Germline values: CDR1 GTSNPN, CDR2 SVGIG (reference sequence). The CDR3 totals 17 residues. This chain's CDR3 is CAWSPGTGGAYNSPLHF. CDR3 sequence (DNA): TGTGCCTGGAGTCCCGGGACAGGGGGCGCTTATAATTCACCCCTCCACTTT.

CDR3 coding DNA: TGCGCCAGCAGCCAAGACCAGGGCACCTACGAGCAGTACTTC. This sequence encodes CASSQDQGTYEQYF. The chain joins TRBV4-1 to TRBJ2-7; possible D gene TRBD1, 5 bases. CDR3 length: 14 amino acids. Germline CDR1 MGHRA, CDR2 YSYEKL. Trimming stripped 0 bases from V and 2 bases from J, with 8 bases between.

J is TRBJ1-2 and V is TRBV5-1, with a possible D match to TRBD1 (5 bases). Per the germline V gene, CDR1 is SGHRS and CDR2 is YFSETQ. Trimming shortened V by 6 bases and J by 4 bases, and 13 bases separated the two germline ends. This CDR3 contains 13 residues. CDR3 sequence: CASMVRDSYGYTF. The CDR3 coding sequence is TGCGCCAGCATGGTAAGAGACAGCTATGGCTACACCTTC.

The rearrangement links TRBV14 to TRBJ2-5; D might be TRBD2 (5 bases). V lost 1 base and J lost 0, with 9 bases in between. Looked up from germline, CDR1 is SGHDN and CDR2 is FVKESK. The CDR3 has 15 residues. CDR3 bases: TGTGCCAGCAGCCAAGGGGAGTGGTACCAAGAGACCCAGTACTTC. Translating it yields CASSQGEWYQETQYF. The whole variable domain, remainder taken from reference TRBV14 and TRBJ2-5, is EAGVTQFPSHSVIEKGQTVTLRCDPISGHDNLYWYRRVMGKEIKFLLHFVKESKQDESGMPNNRFLAERTGGTYSTLKVQPAELEDSGVYFCASSQGEWYQETQYFGPGTRLLVL.

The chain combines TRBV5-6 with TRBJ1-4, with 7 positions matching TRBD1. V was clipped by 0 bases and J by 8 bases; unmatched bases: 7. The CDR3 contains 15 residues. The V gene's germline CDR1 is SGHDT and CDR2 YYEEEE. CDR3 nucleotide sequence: TGTGCCAGCAGCTTGGAAGCCAGGGGGGAAGAAAAACTGTTTTTT. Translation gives CASSLEARGEEKLFF. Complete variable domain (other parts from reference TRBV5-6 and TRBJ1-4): DAGVTQSPTHLIKTRGQQVTLRCSPKSGHDTVSWYQQALGQGPQFIFQYYEEEERQRGNFPDRFSGHQFPNYSSELNVNALLLGDSALYLCASSLEARGEEKLFFGSGTQLSVL.

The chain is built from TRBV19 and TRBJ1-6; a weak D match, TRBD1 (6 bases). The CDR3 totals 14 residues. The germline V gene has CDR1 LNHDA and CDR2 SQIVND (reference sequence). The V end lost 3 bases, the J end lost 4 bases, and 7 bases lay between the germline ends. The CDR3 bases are TGTGCCAGTAGTATCGGACAGTATAATTCACCCCTCCACTTT. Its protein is CASSIGQYNSPLHF.

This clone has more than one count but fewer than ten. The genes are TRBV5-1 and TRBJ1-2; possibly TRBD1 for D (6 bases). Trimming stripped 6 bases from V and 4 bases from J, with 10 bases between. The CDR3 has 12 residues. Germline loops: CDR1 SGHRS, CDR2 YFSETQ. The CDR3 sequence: CASNEQGYGYTF. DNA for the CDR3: TGCGCCAGCAACGAACAGGGCTATGGCTACACCTTC.

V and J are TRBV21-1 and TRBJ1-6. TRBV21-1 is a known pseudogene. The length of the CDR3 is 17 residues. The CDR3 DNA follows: TGTGCCAGCAGCAAAGAGCGGGAGCGGAAGACAAATTCACCCCTCCACTTT. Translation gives CASSKERERKTNSPLHF.

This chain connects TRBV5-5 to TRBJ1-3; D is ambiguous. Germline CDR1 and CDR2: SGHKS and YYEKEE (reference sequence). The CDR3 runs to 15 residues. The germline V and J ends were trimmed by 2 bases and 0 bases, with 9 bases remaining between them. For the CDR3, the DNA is TGTGCCAGCAGCTTTTTGCAAGCCTCTGGAAACACCATATATTTT. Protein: CASSFLQASGNTIYF.

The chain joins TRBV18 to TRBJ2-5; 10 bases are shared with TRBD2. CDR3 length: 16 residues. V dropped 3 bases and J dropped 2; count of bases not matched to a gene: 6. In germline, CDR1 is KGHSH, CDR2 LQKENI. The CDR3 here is CASSPLAGVNQETQYF. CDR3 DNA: TGTGCCAGCTCACCTCTAGCGGGGGTGAATCAAGAGACCCAGTACTTC.